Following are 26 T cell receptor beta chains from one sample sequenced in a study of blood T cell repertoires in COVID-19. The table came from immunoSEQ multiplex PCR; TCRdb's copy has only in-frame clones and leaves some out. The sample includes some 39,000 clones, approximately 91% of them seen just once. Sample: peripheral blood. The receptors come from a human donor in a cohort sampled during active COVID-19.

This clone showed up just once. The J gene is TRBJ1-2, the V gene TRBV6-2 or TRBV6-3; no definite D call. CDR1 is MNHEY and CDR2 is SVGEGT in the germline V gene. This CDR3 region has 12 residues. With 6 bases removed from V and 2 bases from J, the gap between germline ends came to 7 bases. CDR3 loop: CASSPSNYGYTF. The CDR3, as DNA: TGTGCCAGCAGCCCTTCAAACTATGGCTACACCTTC.

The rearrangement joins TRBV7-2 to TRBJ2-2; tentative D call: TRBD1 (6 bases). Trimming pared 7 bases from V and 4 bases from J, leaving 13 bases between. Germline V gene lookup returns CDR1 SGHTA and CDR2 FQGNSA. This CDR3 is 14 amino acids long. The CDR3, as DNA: TGTGCCAGCATCGGTACAGGGCGCACCGGGGAGCTGTTTTTT. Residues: CASIGTGRTGELFF.

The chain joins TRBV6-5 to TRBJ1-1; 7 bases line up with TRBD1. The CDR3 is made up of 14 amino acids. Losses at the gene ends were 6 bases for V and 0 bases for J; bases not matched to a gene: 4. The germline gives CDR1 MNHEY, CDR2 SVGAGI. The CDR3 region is CASSPDRVNTEAFF. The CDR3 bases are TGTGCCAGCAGCCCCGACAGGGTGAACACTGAAGCTTTCTTT.

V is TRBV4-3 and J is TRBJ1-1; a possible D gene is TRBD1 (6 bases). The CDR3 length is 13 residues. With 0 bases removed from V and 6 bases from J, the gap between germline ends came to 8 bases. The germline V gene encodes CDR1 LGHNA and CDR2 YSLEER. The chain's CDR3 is CASSQDRGAEAFF. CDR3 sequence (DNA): TGCGCCAGCAGCCAAGACAGGGGCGCTGAAGCTTTCTTT.

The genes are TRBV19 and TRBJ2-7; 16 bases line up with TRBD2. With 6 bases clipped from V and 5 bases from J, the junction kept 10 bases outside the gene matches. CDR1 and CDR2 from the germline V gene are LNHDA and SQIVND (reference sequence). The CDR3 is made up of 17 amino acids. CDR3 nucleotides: TGTGCCAGTAGCGCCGGGACTAGCGGGGGGGCCATTGACGAGCAGTACTTC. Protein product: CASSAGTSGGAIDEQYF.

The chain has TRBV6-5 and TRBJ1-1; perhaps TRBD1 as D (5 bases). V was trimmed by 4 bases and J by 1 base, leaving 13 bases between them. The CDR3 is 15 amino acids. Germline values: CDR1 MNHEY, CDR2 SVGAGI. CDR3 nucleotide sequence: TGTGCCAGCAGTTCTAGGAGACAGTCGAACACTGAAGCTTTCTTT. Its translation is CASSSRRQSNTEAFF.

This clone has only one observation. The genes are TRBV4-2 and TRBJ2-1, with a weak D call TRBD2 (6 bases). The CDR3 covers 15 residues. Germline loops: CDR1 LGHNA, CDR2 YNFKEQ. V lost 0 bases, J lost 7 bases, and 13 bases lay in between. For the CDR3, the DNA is TGTGCCAGCAGCCAAGACGCTAATCGGGGGAATGAGCAGTTCTTC. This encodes CASSQDANRGNEQFF.

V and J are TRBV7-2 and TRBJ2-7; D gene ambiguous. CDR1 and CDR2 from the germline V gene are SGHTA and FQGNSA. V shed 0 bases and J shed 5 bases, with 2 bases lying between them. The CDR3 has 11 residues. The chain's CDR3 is CASSLADEQYF. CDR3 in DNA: TGTGCCAGCAGCTTAGCCGACGAGCAGTACTTC. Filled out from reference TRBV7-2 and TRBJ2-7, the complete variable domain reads GAGVSQSPSNKVTEKGKDVELRCDPISGHTALYWYRQSLGQGLEFLIYFQGNSAPDKSGLPSDRFSAERTGGSVSTLTIQRTQQEDSAVYLCASSLADEQYFGPGTRLTVT.

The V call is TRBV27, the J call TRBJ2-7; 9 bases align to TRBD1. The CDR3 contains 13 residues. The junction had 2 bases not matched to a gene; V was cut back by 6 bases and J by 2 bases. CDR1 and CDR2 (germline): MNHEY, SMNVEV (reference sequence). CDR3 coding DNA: TGTGCCAGCAGGACAGGGGGTACCTACGAGCAGTACTTC. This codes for CASRTGGTYEQYF.

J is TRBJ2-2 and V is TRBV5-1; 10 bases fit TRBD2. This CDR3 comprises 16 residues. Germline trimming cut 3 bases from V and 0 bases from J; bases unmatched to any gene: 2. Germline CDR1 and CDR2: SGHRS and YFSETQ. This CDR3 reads CASSWGLAPNTGELFF. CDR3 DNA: TGCGCCAGCAGCTGGGGACTAGCGCCGAACACCGGGGAGCTGTTTTTT.

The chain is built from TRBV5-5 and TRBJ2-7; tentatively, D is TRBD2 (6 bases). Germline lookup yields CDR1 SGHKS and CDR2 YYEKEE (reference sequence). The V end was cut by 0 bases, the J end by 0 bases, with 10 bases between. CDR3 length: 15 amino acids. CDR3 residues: CASSLAFGSSYEQYF. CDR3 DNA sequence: TGTGCCAGCAGCTTGGCGTTCGGGAGCTCCTACGAGCAGTACTTC.

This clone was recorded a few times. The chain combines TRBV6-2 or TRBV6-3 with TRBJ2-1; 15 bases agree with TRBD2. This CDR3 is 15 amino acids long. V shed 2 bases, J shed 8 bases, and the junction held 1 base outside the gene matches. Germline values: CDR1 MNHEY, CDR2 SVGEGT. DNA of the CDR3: TGTGCCAGCAGTTACGGGACTAGCGGGGGGCATGAGCAGTTCTTC. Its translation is CASSYGTSGGHEQFF.

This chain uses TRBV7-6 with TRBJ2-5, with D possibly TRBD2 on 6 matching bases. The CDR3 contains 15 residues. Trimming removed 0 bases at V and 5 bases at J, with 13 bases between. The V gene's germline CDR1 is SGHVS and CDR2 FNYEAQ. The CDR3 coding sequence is TGTGCCAGCAGCTTAGCTGGCGGGATCTACGAGACCCAGTACTTC. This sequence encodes CASSLAGGIYETQYF.

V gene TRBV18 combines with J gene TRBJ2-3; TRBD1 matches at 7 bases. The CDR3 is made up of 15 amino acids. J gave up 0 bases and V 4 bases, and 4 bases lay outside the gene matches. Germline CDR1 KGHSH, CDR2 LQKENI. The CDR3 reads CASSLRTGSTDTQYF. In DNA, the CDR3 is TGTGCCAGCTCACTCCGGACAGGAAGCACAGATACGCAGTATTTT.

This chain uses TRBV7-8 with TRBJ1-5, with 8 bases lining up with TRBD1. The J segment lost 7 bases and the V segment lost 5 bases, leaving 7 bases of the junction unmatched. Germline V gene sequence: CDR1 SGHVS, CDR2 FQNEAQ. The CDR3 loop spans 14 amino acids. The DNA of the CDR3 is TGTGCCAGCAGCCTCGGGACAGGTCACCAGCCCCAGCATTTT. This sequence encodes CASSLGTGHQPQHF.

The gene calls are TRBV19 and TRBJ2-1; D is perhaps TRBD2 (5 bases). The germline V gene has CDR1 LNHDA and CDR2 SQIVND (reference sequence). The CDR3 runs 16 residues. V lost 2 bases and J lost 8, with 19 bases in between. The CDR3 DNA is TGTGCCAGTAGTATAAAGGGAGTTACTGGAGTTTATGAGCAGTTCTTC. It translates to CASSIKGVTGVYEQFF.

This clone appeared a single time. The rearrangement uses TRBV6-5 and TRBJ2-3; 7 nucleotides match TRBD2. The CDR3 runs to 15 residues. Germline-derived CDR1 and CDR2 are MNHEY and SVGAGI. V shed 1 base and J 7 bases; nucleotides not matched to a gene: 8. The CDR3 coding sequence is TGTGCCAGCAGTTACTGGGCGGGGGACTTGAATACGCAGTATTTT. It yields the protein CASSYWAGDLNTQYF.

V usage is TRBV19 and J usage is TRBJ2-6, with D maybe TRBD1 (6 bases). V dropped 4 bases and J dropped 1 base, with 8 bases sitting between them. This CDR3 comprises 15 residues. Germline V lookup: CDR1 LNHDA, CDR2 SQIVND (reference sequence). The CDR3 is CASSTTGSGANVLTF. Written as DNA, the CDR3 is TGTGCCAGTAGTACCACAGGGTCTGGGGCCAACGTCCTGACTTTC. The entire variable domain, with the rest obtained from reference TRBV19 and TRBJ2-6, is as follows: DGGITQSPKYLFRKEGQNVTLSCEQNLNHDAMYWYRQDPGQGLRLIYYSQIVNDFQKGDIAEGYSVSREKKESFPLTVTSAQKNPTAFYLCASSTTGSGANVLTFGAGSRLTVL.

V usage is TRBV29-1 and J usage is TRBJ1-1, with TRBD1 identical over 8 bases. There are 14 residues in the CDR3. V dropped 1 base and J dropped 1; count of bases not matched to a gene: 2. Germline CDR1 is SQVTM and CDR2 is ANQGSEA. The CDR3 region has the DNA TGCAGCGTTGAAGGGACAGGGTCGAACACTGAAGCTTTCTTT. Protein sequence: CSVEGTGSNTEAFF.

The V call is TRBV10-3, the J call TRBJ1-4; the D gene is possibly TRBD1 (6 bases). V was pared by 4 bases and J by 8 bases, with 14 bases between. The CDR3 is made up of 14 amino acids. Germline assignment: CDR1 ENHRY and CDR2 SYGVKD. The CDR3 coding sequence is TGTGCCATCAGTGGAGGGGGGGCCAGCGAAAAACTGTTTTTT. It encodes CAISGGGASEKLFF.

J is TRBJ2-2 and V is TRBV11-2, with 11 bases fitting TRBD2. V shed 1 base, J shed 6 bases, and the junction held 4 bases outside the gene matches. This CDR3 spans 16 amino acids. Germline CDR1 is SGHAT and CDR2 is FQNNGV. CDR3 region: CASSLVLAGGPGELFF. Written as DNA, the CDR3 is TGTGCCAGCAGCTTAGTTCTAGCGGGGGGTCCCGGGGAGCTGTTTTTT.

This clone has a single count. The CDR3 coding sequence is TGTGCCAGCAGCTTAGCGGGCAGAATCACCGGGGAGCTGTTTTTT. It specifies CASSLAGRITGELFF. The chain joins TRBV7-2 to TRBJ2-2; D gene ambiguous. Germline values: CDR1 SGHTA, CDR2 FQGNSA. V lost 0 bases and J 4 bases, leaving 9 bases between the germline ends. The CDR3 is 15 amino acids.

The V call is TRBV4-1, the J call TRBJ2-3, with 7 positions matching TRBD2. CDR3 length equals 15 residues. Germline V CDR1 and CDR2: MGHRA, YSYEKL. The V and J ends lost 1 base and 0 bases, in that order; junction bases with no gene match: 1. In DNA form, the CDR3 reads TGCGCCAGCAGCCAAGTCGGGGGGAGCACAGATACGCAGTATTTT. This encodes CASSQVGGSTDTQYF.

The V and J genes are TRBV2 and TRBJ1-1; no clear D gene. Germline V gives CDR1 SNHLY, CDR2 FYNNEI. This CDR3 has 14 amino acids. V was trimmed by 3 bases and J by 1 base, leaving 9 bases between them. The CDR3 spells CASSERHKNTEAFF. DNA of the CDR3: TGTGCCAGCAGTGAGCGACATAAGAACACTGAAGCTTTCTTT.

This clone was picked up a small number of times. CDR3 bases: TGTGCCACCCAGGGGGCGAGTCAGCCCCAGCATTTT. Translating gives CATQGASQPQHF. V and J are TRBV28 and TRBJ1-5; 8 bases fit TRBD1. Trimming removed 10 bases from V and 6 bases from J; junction bases left unmatched: 5. Per the germline V gene, CDR1 is MDHEN and CDR2 is SYDVKM. CDR3 length equals 12 residues.

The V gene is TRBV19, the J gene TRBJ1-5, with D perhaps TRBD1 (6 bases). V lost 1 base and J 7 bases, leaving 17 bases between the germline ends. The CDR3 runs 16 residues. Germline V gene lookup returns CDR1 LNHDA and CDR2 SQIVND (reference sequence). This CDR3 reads CASSIAREGGRQPQHF. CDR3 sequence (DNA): TGTGCCAGTAGTATAGCCCGGGAAGGGGGAAGGCAGCCCCAGCATTTT.